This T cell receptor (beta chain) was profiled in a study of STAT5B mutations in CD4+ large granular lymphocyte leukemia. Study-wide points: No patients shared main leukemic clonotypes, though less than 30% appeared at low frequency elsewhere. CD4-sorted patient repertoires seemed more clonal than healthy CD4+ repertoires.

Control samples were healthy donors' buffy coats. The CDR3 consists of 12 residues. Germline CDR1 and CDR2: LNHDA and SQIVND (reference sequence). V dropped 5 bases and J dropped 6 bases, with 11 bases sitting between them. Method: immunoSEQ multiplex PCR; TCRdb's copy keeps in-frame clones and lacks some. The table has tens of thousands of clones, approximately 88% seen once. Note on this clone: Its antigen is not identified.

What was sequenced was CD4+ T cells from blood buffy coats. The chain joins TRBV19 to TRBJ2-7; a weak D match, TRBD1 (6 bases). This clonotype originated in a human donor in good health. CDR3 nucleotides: TGTGCCAGTAGTCTCCTGGGGGCCGAGCAGTACTTC. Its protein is CASSLLGAEQYF.